The 32 T cell receptor beta chains reported below all come from one sample, sequenced in a study of T cells in Graves' hyperthyroidism and ophthalmopathy. What was amplified from RNA transcripts were TCR beta CDR3 regions. Initially, a first-round RT-PCR of the TCR CDR3 employed the HTBI primer set. MiXCR, applied by TCRdb to the multiplex PCR reads, yields one record per CDR3 protein. Here the sample spans 220,000 or so distinct CDR3 sequences, around 17% being singletons. Sequencing was performed on blood. Receptors were obtained from a woman between 18 and 29 years old with Graves' ophthalmopathy.

The chain links TRBV10-3 to TRBJ2-2, with TRBD2 identical over 14 bases. This CDR3 contains 17 residues. Germline V lookup: CDR1 ENHRY, CDR2 SYGVKD. The V and J ends lost 4 bases and 3 bases, in that order; junction bases with no gene match: 4. CDR3 protein: CAISAVTSGGDTGELFF. CDR3 DNA sequence: TGTGCCATCAGTGCTGTGACTAGCGGGGGGGACACCGGGGAGCTGTTTTTT.

With respect to this clonotype: A single base separates this from a much larger clone, so it may be a read error. V usage is TRBV28 and J usage is TRBJ2-7; either TRBD1 or TRBD2 may supply D (5 bases each). Germline V lookup: CDR1 MDHEN, CDR2 SYDVKM. The V end was cut by 2 bases, the J end by 0 bases, with 17 bases between. This CDR3 spans 17 amino acids. The CDR3 loop reads CASSLRGAALSSYEQYF. CDR3 bases: TGTGCCAGCAGTTTAAGAGGGGCGGCCTTGAGCTCCTACGAGCAGTACTTC. Together with reference TRBV28 and TRBJ2-7, the CDR3 gives the full variable domain: DVKVTQSSRYLVKRTGEKVFLECVQDMDHENMFWYRQDPGLGLRLIYFSYDVKMKEKGDIPEGYSVSREKKERFSLILESASTNQTSMYLCASSLRGAALSSYEQYFGPGTRLTVT.

V is TRBV12-3 or TRBV12-4 and J is TRBJ2-5, with 14 nucleotides matching TRBD2. The CDR3 length is 15 residues. Trimming at V came to 8 bases and at J to 2 bases, leaving 4 bases not matched to a gene. The CDR3 DNA sequence: TGTGCCAGCGGGGGGACTAGCGGGGGACAAGAGACCCAGTACTTC. Protein product: CASGGTSGGQETQYF.

The table lists this clonotype with a count of one. The chain uses TRBV20-1 and TRBJ1-1; D is possibly TRBD1 (5 bases). The CDR3 runs 15 residues. Per germline, CDR1 DFQATT and CDR2 SNEGSKA (reference sequence). Trimming took 0 bases from V and 4 from J, leaving 15 bases between them. The DNA of the CDR3 is TGCAGTGCTAGAGATCTACAACTGAGGGGCACTGAAGCTTTCTTT. It specifies CSARDLQLRGTEAFF.

The gene calls are TRBV11-2 and TRBJ2-7, with D perhaps TRBD2 (5 bases). This CDR3 region has 12 residues. Per the germline V gene, CDR1 is SGHAT and CDR2 is FQNNGV. Trimming stripped 4 bases from V and 5 bases from J, with 9 bases between. The CDR3 DNA follows: TGTGCCAGCAGCTACGCCGGGGACGAGCAGTACTTC. It encodes CASSYAGDEQYF.

This clonotype was recorded a few times. This chain joins TRBV5-6 and TRBJ2-2; perhaps TRBD2 as D (6 bases). The CDR3 loop spans 20 amino acids. Trimming stripped 4 bases from V and 0 bases from J, with 25 bases between. Germline V gives CDR1 SGHDT, CDR2 YYEEEE. CDR3 loop: CASSVKAPSVRGSNTGELFF. CDR3 DNA sequence: TGTGCCAGCAGCGTAAAAGCCCCCTCTGTACGGGGGTCGAACACCGGGGAGCTGTTTTTT.

This clonotype was seen ten or more times. In DNA, the CDR3 is TGCGCCAGCAGCTTGGAGGGGGGATTAGGCTACAATGAGCAGTTCTTC. It yields the protein CASSLEGGLGYNEQFF. The chain uses TRBV5-1 and TRBJ2-1; the D call may be TRBD1 or TRBD2 (6 bases each). Per the germline V gene, CDR1 is SGHRS and CDR2 is YFSETQ. The V and J ends lost 0 bases and 3 bases respectively, with 13 bases between them. The CDR3 has 16 amino acids. Drawing the rest from reference TRBV5-1 and TRBJ2-1, the complete variable domain is KAGVTQTPRYLIKTRGQQVTLSCSPISGHRSVSWYQQTPGQGLQFLFEYFSETQRNKGNFPGRFSGRQFSNSRSEMNVSTLELGDSALYLCASSLEGGLGYNEQFFGPGTRLTVL.

This clonotype was seen ten or more times. The V gene is TRBV30, the J gene TRBJ1-5, with no clear D. Trimming cost V 0 bases and J 0 bases, with 9 bases left between them. The CDR3 sequence is 15 residues long. Germline CDR1 reads GTSNPN; CDR2 reads SVGIG (reference sequence). In nucleotides, the CDR3 is TGTGCCTGGAGTGTACCCGGTCTTAGCAATCAGCCCCAGCATTTT. This gives the protein CAWSVPGLSNQPQHF. The full variable domain, in which reference TRBV30 and TRBJ1-5 provide the parts outside the CDR3, is SQTIHQWPATLVQPVGSPLSLECTVEGTSNPNLYWYRQAAGRGLQLLFYSVGIGQISSEVPQNLSASRPQDRQFILSSKKLLLSDSGFYLCAWSVPGLSNQPQHFGDGTRLSIL.

Notes on this clonotype: The junction differs from germline at one of its ends, possibly a read error. The chain combines TRBV14 with TRBJ1-6, with D possibly being TRBD1 (6 bases). The CDR3 extends over 15 amino acids. Germline CDR1 and CDR2: SGHDN and FVKESK. The chain's CDR3 is CASSQGRGFNSPPHF. The DNA of the CDR3 is TGTGCCAGCAGCCAAGGGAGGGGGTTCAATTCACCCCCCCACTTT. The full variable domain, rest sourced from reference TRBV14 and TRBJ1-6, is EAGVTQFPSHSVIEKGQTVTLRCDPISGHDNLYWYRRVMGKEIKFLLHFVKESKQDESGMPNNRFLAERTGGTYSTLKVQPAELEDSGVYFCASSQGRGFNSPPHFGNGTRLTVT.

This clonotype showed up many times. The chain recombines TRBV11-2 with TRBJ2-3; TRBD2 is a possible D gene (5 bases). V lost 6 bases, J lost 0 bases, and 10 bases lay in between. The CDR3 spans 14 residues. Germline V gene lookup returns CDR1 SGHAT and CDR2 FQNNGV. CDR3 sequence: CASRGSGSTDTQYF. Written as DNA, the CDR3 is TGTGCCAGCAGGGGGAGCGGTAGCACAGATACGCAGTATTTT.

This clonotype was counted many times. The chain couples TRBV7-9 to TRBJ1-1, with a tentative D call TRBD1 (5 bases). V lost 5 bases to trimming and J lost 6 bases, with 10 bases between them. The CDR3 has 12 residues. Per germline, CDR1 SEHNR and CDR2 FQNEAQ (reference sequence). CDR3 protein: CASSQGKPEAFF. The CDR3, as DNA: TGTGCCAGCAGCCAGGGAAAACCTGAAGCTTTCTTT.

The chain combines TRBV2 with TRBJ2-1; 9 nucleotides match TRBD2. There are 14 residues in the CDR3. Per the germline V gene, CDR1 is SNHLY and CDR2 is FYNNEI. With V trimmed by 7 bases and J by 9 bases, 10 bases remained unmatched. CDR3 DNA sequence: TGTGCCAGCACCTTCGGGCGGGGGGGCGGTGAGCAGTTCTTC. This gives the protein CASTFGRGGGEQFF.

This clonotype was seen many times. V usage is TRBV11-2 and J usage is TRBJ2-3, with 11 bases identical to TRBD2. Trimming took 4 bases from V and 1 from J; bases not matched to a gene: 4. Germline values: CDR1 SGHAT, CDR2 FQNNGV. The CDR3 runs to 16 residues. CDR3: CASSSMTSGGTDTQYF. Written as DNA, the CDR3 is TGTGCCAGCAGCTCCATGACTAGCGGGGGCACAGATACGCAGTATTTT.

This clonotype was observed many times. V and J are TRBV18 and TRBJ1-2, with 9 bases that match TRBD1. V shed 6 bases, J shed 6 bases, and the junction held 8 bases outside the gene matches. The CDR3 covers 14 residues. Germline lookup yields CDR1 KGHSH and CDR2 LQKENI. The CDR3 sequence: CASSQLQGANGYTF. CDR3 nucleotides: TGTGCCAGCTCCCAGTTACAGGGGGCGAATGGCTACACCTTC.

This clonotype came up many times. The V gene is TRBV2, the J gene TRBJ2-3; D possibly corresponds to TRBD1 (6 bases). The V and J ends lost 6 bases and 5 bases respectively, with 12 bases between them. This CDR3 comprises 13 residues. CDR1 and CDR2 from the germline V gene are SNHLY and FYNNEI. This CDR3 reads CASSTGSVDTQYF. The DNA of the CDR3 is TGTGCCAGCAGCACAGGGTCCGTAGATACGCAGTATTTT.

This chain uses TRBV4-1 with TRBJ2-1; D possibly uses TRBD1 or TRBD2 (5 bases each). V lost 5 bases and J 9 bases, leaving 11 bases between the germline ends. This CDR3 comprises 12 residues. CDR1 MGHRA and CDR2 YSYEKL come from the germline V gene. Here the CDR3 reads CASSSERGEQFF. Written as DNA, the CDR3 is TGCGCCAGCAGCTCAGAGAGGGGTGAGCAGTTCTTC.

The genes are TRBV11-2 and TRBJ2-7; TRBD2 might be the D (7 bases). In germline, CDR1 is SGHAT, CDR2 FQNNGV. Trimming took 7 bases from V and 2 from J, leaving 18 bases between them. CDR3 length equals 15 residues. CDR3 DNA: TGTGCCAGCACCCCAGGGGCTAGCGGAACCTACGAGCAGTACTTC. Its translation is CASTPGASGTYEQYF.

This clonotype came up a few times. Possible read error: a much larger clone is one base away. This chain joins TRBV20-1 and TRBJ1-4; D gene uncertain. Germline V gene data show CDR1 as DFQATT and CDR2 as SNEGSKA (reference sequence). The CDR3 is 13 amino acids. Trimming took off 7 bases at V and 0 bases at J, with 9 bases between the two ends. CDR3 residues: CSVKRATNEKLFF. The CDR3 DNA is TGCAGTGTAAAGAGGGCAACTAATGAAAAACTGTTTTTT.

This clonotype has a count of ten or more. V gene TRBV2 combines with J gene TRBJ2-7; TRBD1 aligns across 8 bases. The germline gives CDR1 SNHLY, CDR2 FYNNEI. The J segment lost 6 bases and the V segment lost 6 bases, leaving 7 bases of the junction unmatched. This CDR3 region has 13 residues. This CDR3 reads CASRTQGAGEQYF. In DNA, the CDR3 is TGTGCCAGCAGAACGCAGGGGGCGGGCGAGCAGTACTTC.

This clonotype appeared many times. The V and J genes are TRBV7-9 and TRBJ1-5; D gene unclear. The CDR3 has 14 amino acids. Germline CDR1 SEHNR, CDR2 FQNEAQ (reference sequence). The V end was cut by 3 bases, the J end by 3 bases, with 9 bases between. The CDR3 loop is CASSFGTANQPQHF. CDR3 DNA: TGTGCCAGCAGCTTTGGCACAGCCAATCAGCCCCAGCATTTT.

This clonotype occurred many times. This rearrangement joins TRBV20-1 to TRBJ2-7; 10 positions agree with TRBD2. CDR1 is DFQATT and CDR2 is SNEGSKA in the germline V gene (reference sequence). The CDR3 spans 13 residues. With 5 bases clipped from V and 5 bases from J, the junction kept 6 bases outside the gene matches. The CDR3 DNA is TGCAGTGCTCCTAGCGGGAGTCTGAACGAGCAGTACTTC. Protein: CSAPSGSLNEQYF.

The chain uses TRBV19 and TRBJ2-6; the D gene is possibly TRBD1 (6 bases). Germline V gives CDR1 LNHDA, CDR2 SQIVND (reference sequence). This CDR3 is built from 17 residues. Trimming shortened V by 4 bases and J by 0 bases, and 13 bases separated the two germline ends. The CDR3 region has the DNA TGTGCCAGTAGTAGAGCGCACAGGGACTCTGGGGCCAACGTCCTGACTTTC. This sequence encodes CASSRAHRDSGANVLTF.

This clonotype has at least ten counts. The chain joins TRBV20-1 to TRBJ1-2; D is uncertain. Trimming took 0 bases from V and 0 from J, leaving 5 bases between them. CDR3 length equals 13 residues. In germline, CDR1 is DFQATT, CDR2 SNEGSKA (reference sequence). In DNA form, the CDR3 reads TGCAGTGCTAGAGATTTGACTAACTATGGCTACACCTTC. Amino acid sequence: CSARDLTNYGYTF.

This clonotype has at least ten counts. V and J are TRBV6-1 and TRBJ1-5; tentative D call: TRBD1 (5 bases). CDR1 MNHNS and CDR2 SASEGT come from the germline V gene. This CDR3 is 18 amino acids long. Trimming pared 1 base from V and 3 bases from J, leaving 19 bases between. Written as DNA, the CDR3 is TGTGCCAGCAGTGAAGGTACAGCCCGGGGGAGATACAATCAGCCCCAGCATTTT. Protein product: CASSEGTARGRYNQPQHF.

This clonotype was counted between two and nine times. The chain joins TRBV4-3 to TRBJ1-4, with no clear D. Trimming cost V 3 bases and J 0 bases, with 8 bases left between them. Germline V gives CDR1 LGHNA, CDR2 YSLEER. The CDR3 consists of 15 residues. The CDR3 DNA follows: TGCGCCAGCAGCCAGTACAGAGCAACTAATGAAAAACTGTTTTTT. It codes for CASSQYRATNEKLFF.

The sample holds many counts of this clonotype. CDR3 coding DNA: TGTGCCAGCAGCGGCCCTAGCGGAGGGGGGGCAGATACGCAGTATTTT. Amino acids: CASSGPSGGGADTQYF. V gene TRBV7-9 combines with J gene TRBJ2-3; TRBD2 is a possible D gene (7 bases). The CDR3 runs 16 residues. The V gene lost 5 bases and the J gene lost 4 bases, with 19 bases spanning the gap. The germline gives CDR1 SEHNR, CDR2 FQNEAQ (reference sequence).

Many counts were recorded for this clonotype. The chain uses TRBV5-1 and TRBJ2-7; 8 bases are shared with TRBD1. The CDR3 runs 15 residues. With V trimmed by 0 bases and J by 2 bases, 4 bases remained unmatched. The germline V gene encodes CDR1 SGHRS and CDR2 YFSETQ. CDR3 in DNA: TGCGCCAGCAGCTTGGCCGGGACAGGAGCCTACGAGCAGTACTTC. Its translation: CASSLAGTGAYEQYF.

This sequence joins TRBV12-3 or TRBV12-4 and TRBJ1-1; 9 bases are shared with TRBD1. The CDR3 consists of 13 residues. The V and J ends lost 6 bases and 6 bases, in that order; junction bases with no gene match: 5. CDR3 in amino acids: CASSLQGAAEAFF. DNA for the CDR3: TGTGCCAGCAGCCTACAGGGGGCCGCTGAAGCTTTCTTT.

The count of this clonotype is one. The genes are TRBV5-1 and TRBJ2-1, with 9 bases aligning to TRBD1. With V trimmed by 4 bases and J by 6 bases, 8 bases remained unmatched. Looked up from germline, CDR1 is SGHRS and CDR2 is YFSETQ. This CDR3 comprises 15 residues. The CDR3 DNA follows: TGCGCCAGCAGCACCGGAGGGACAGGGATCAATGAGCAGTTCTTC. Translating it yields CASSTGGTGINEQFF.

This clonotype was seen many times. This chain uses TRBV2 with TRBJ2-7, with 9 bases aligning to TRBD2. Germline CDR1 reads SNHLY; CDR2 reads FYNNEI. The length of the CDR3 is 14 residues. The V gene end was trimmed by 4 bases and the J gene end by 3 bases; junction bases not matched to a gene: 4. The CDR3 DNA follows: TGTGCCAGCAGTGTGGCTAGCGGGGACTACGAGCAGTACTTC. Translating it yields CASSVASGDYEQYF.

For this clonotype: This may stem from a read error, because a much larger clone lies one nucleotide away. The V gene is TRBV4-2, the J gene TRBJ2-3; 8 bases map to TRBD1. V shed 5 bases, J shed 4 bases, and the junction held 5 bases outside the gene matches. The germline V gene has CDR1 LGHNA and CDR2 YNFKEQ. The CDR3 contains 14 residues. This CDR3 is CASSKGQGADTQYF. CDR3 coding DNA: TGTGCCAGCAGCAAAGGACAGGGCGCAGATACGCAGTATTTT.

V usage is TRBV5-1 and J usage is TRBJ2-5, with D possibly matching TRBD2 (5 bases). This CDR3 has 15 amino acids. The V end lost 1 base, the J end lost 5 bases, and 15 bases lay between the germline ends. Germline V lookup: CDR1 SGHRS, CDR2 YFSETQ. The CDR3 sequence: CASSLSLAGWETQYF. The CDR3 bases are TGCGCCAGCAGCTTGAGCCTAGCCGGGTGGGAGACCCAGTACTTC.